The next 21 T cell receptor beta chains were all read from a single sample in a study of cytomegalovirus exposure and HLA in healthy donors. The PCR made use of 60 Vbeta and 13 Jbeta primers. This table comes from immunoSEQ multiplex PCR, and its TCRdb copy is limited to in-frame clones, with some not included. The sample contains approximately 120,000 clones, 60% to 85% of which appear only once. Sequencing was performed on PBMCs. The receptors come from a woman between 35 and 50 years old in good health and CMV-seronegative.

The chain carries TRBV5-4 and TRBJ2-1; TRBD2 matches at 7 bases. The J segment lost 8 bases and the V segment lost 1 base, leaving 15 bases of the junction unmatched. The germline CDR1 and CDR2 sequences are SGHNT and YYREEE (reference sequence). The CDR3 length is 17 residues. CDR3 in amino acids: CASSLMGGGPSSDEQFF. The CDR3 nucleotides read TGTGCCAGCAGCTTGATGGGGGGAGGGCCCTCCAGCGATGAGCAGTTCTTC.

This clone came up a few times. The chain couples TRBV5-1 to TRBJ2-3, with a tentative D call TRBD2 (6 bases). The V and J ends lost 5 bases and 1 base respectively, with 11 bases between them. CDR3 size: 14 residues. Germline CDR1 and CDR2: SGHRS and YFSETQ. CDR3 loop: CASSDGRGTDTQYF. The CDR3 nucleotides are TGCGCCAGCAGTGACGGGAGAGGCACAGATACGCAGTATTTT.

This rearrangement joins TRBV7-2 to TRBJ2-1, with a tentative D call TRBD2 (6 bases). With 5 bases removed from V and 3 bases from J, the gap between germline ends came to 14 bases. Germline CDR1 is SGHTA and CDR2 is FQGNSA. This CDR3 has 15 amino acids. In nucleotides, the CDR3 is TGTGCCAGCAGCCCGGAGGGGCGCAACTACAATGAGCAGTTCTTC. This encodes CASSPEGRNYNEQFF.

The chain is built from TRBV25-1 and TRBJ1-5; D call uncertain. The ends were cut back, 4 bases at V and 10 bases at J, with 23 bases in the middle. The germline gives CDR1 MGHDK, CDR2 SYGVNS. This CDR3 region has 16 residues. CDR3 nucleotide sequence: TGTGCCAGCAGTGGCCAGTTAGATACAGATAATACCCCCCAGCATTTT. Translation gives CASSGQLDTDNTPQHF.

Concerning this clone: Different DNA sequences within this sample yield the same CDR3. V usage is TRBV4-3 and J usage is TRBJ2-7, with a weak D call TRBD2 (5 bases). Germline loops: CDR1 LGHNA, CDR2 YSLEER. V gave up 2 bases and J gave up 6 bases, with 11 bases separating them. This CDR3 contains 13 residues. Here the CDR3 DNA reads TGCGCCAGCAGCCAACGGTCTAGCACCGAGCAGTACTTC. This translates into CASSQRSSTEQYF.

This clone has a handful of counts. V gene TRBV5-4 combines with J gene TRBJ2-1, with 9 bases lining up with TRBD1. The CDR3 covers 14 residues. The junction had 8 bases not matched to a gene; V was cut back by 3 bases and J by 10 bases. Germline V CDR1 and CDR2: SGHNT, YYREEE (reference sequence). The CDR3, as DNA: TGTGCCAGCAGCTGGGACAGGGTACAAGGAGAGCAGTTCTTC. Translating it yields CASSWDRVQGEQFF.

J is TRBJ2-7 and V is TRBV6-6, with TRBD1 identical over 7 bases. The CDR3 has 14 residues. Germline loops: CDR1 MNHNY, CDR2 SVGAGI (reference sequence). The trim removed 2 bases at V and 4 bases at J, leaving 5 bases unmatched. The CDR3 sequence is CASSYQQGSYEQYF. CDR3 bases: TGTGCCAGCAGTTACCAACAGGGGAGTTACGAGCAGTACTTC.

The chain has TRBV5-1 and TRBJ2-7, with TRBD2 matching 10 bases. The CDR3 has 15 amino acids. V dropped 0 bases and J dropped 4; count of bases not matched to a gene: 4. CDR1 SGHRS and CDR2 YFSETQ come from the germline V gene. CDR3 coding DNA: TGCGCCAGCAGCTTGGCTAGCGGGAGTTCATACGAGCAGTACTTC. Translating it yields CASSLASGSSYEQYF.

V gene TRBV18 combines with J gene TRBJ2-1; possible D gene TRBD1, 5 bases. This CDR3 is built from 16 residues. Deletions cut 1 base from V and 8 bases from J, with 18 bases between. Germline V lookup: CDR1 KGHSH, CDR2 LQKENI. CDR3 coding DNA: TGTGCCAGCTCACCACAGGGGCGAGAGTGGGTCGATGAGCAGTTCTTC. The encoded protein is CASSPQGREWVDEQFF.

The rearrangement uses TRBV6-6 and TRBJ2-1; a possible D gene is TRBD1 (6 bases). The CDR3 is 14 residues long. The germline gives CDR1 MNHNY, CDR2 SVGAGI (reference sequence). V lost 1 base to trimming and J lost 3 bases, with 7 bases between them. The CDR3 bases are TGTGCCAGCAGTTACTTACAGGGCTACAATGAGCAGTTCTTC. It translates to CASSYLQGYNEQFF.

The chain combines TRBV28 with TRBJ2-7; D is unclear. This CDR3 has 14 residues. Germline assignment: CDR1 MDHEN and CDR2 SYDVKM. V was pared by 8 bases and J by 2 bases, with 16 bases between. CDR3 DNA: TGTGCCAGCCAGGTGCCCCAGCAACCCTACGAGCAGTACTTC. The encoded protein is CASQVPQQPYEQYF.

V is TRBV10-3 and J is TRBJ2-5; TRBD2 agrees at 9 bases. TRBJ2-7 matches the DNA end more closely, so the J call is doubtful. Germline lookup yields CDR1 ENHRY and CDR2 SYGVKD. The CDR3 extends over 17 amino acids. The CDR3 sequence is CAISESSKASGTYEQYF. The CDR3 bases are TGTGCCATCAGTGAGTCGAGTAAGGCTAGCGGGACCTACGAGCAGTACTTC.

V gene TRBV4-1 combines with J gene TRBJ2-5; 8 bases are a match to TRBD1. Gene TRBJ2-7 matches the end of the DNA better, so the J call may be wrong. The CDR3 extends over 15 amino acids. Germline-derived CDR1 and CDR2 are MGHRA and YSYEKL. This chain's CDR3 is CASSSAGTGTYEQYF. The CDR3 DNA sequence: TGCGCCAGCAGCTCTGCCGGGACAGGAACCTACGAGCAGTACTTC.

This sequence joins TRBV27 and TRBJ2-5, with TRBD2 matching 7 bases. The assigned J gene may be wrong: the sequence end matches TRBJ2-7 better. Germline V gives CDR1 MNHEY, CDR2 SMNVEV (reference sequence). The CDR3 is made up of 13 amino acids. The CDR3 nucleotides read TGTGCCAGCAGTTTACTAGCGGACTACGAGCAGTACTTC. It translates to CASSLLADYEQYF.

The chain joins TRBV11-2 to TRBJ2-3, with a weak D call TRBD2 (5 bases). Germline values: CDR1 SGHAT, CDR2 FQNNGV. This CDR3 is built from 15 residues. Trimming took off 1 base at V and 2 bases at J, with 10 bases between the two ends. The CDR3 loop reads CASSLALGNTDTQYF. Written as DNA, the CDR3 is TGTGCCAGCAGCTTAGCACTAGGAAACACAGATACGCAGTATTTT.

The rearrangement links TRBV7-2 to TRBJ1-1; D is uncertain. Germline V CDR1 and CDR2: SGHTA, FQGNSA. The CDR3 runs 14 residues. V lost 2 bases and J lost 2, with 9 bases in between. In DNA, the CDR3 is TGTGCCAGCAGCTTACTTGGCAGAAACACTGAAGCTTTCTTT. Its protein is CASSLLGRNTEAFF.

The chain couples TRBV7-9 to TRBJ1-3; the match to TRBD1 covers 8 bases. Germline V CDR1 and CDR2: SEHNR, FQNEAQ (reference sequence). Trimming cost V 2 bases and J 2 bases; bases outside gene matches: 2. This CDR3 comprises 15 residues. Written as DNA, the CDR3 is TGTGCCAGCAGCTTACGACAGGGGACTGGAAACACCATATATTTT. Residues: CASSLRQGTGNTIYF. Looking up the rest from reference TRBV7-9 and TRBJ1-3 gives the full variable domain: DTGVSQNPRHKITKRGQNVTFRCDPISEHNRLYWYRQTLGQGPEFLTYFQNEAQLEKSRLLSDRFSAERPKGSFSTLEIQRTEQGDSAMYLCASSLRQGTGNTIYFGEGSWLTVV.

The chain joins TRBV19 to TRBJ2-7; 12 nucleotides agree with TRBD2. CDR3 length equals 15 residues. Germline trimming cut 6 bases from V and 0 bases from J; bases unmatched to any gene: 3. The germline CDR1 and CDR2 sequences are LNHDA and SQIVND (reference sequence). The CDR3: CASSWTSGISYEQYF. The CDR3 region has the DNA TGTGCCAGTAGCTGGACTAGCGGGATCTCCTACGAGCAGTACTTC. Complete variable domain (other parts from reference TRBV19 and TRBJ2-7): DGGITQSPKYLFRKEGQNVTLSCEQNLNHDAMYWYRQDPGQGLRLIYYSQIVNDFQKGDIAEGYSVSREKKESFPLTVTSAQKNPTAFYLCASSWTSGISYEQYFGPGTRLTVT.

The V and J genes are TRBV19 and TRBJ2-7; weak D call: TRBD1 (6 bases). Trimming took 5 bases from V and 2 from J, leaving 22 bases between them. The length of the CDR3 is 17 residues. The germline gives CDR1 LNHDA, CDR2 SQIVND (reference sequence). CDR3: CASSASQGIVLTYEQYF. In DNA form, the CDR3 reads TGTGCCAGTAGTGCCAGCCAGGGGATAGTACTTACCTACGAGCAGTACTTC.

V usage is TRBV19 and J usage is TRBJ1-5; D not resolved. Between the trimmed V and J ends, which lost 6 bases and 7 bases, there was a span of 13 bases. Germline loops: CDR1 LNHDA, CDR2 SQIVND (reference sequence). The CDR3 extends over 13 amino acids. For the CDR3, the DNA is TGTGCCAGTAGAAGAGCAGGTAAACAGCCCCAGCATTTT. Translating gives CASRRAGKQPQHF.

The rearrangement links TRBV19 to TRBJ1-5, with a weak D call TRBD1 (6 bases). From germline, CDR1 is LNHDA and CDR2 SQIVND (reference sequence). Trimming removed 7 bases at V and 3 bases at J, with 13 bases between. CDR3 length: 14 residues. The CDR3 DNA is TGTGCCAGTACCACAACAGGGTTCAATCAGCCCCAGCATTTT. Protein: CASTTTGFNQPQHF.